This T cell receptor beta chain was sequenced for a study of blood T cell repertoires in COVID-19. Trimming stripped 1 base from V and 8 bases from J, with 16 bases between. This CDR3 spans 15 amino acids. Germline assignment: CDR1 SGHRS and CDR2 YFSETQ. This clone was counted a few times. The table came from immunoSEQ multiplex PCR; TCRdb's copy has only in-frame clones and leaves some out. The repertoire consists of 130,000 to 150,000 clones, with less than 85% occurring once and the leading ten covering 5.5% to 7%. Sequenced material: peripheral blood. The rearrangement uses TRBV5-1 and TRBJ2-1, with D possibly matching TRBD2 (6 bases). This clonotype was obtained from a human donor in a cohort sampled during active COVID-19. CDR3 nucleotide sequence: TGCGCCAGCAGCTTGTGGGACTTGACGTCCGATGAGCAGTTCTTC. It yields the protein CASSLWDLTSDEQFF. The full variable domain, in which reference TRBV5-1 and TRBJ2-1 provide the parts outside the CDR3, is KAGVTQTPRYLIKTRGQQVTLSCSPISGHRSVSWYQQTPGQGLQFLFEYFSETQRNKGNFPGRFSGRQFSNSRSEMNVSTLELGDSALYLCASSLWDLTSDEQFFGPGTRLTVL.